These 21 T cell receptor beta chains were all obtained from the same sample, sequenced in a study of T cell repertoires in aging, cancer and after chemotherapy. Rearranged V-D-J TRB sequences were amplified with a mixed TRB-A/B primer pool. TCRdb recomputed calls from the multiplex PCR reads with MiXCR, one row per CDR3 protein. The table has about 13,000 distinct CDR3 sequences, roughly a quarter seen once. TCR beta rearrangements were amplified from peripheral blood genomic DNA. Specimen: blood. The receptor source for this set is a human donor with a blood cancer.

By sample share, this clonotype is medium-sized. The V call is TRBV6-2 or TRBV6-3, the J call TRBJ2-1; TRBD2 matches 12 bases. CDR1 is MNHEY, CDR2 SVGEGT, per germline. The CDR3 runs 14 residues. With 7 bases clipped from V and 7 bases from J, the junction kept 5 bases outside the gene matches. The CDR3 DNA reads TGTGCCAGCATGGCTAGCGGGAGGGGGAATGAGCAGTTCTTC. Protein: CASMASGRGNEQFF.

This clonotype was recorded many times. The rearrangement joins TRBV10-3 to TRBJ2-7; 10 bases fit TRBD2. V lost 6 bases and J lost 6; bases outside the gene matches: 14. Germline CDR1 reads ENHRY; CDR2 reads SYGVKD. The CDR3 runs to 16 residues. CDR3: CAISATPSGSGAEQYV. CDR3 DNA sequence: TGTGCCATCAGCGCCACCCCTAGCGGGAGTGGTGCCGAGCAGTACGTC.

This clonotype was counted between two and nine times. V and J are TRBV6-5 and TRBJ2-7, with TRBD2 as a possible D gene (5 bases). The germline V and J ends were trimmed by 2 bases and 0 bases, with 17 bases remaining between them. This CDR3 has 17 residues. Germline loops: CDR1 MNHEY, CDR2 SVGAGI. CDR3 in DNA: TGTGCCAGCAGTTACGAGCGGATGACAAATACCTCCTACGAGCAGTACGTC. This codes for CASSYERMTNTSYEQYV.

This clonotype is judged medium-sized. The rearrangement links TRBV19 to TRBJ1-5; D ambiguous. CDR1 LNHDA and CDR2 SQIVND come from the germline V gene (reference sequence). CDR3 length: 13 residues. The V gene lost 0 bases and the J gene lost 6 bases, with 6 bases spanning the gap. The CDR3 nucleotides are TGTGCCAGTAGTATAGAGGGCGCTCAGCCCCAGCATTTT. Encoded protein: CASSIEGAQPQHF.

The chain employs TRBV4-3 and TRBJ2-3; a possible D gene is TRBD2 (5 bases). Trimming shortened V by 1 base and J by 6 bases, and 14 bases separated the two germline ends. The length of the CDR3 is 15 residues. Germline V gene data show CDR1 as LGHNA and CDR2 as YSLEER. The CDR3 coding sequence is TGCGCCAGCAGCCAAGGTTGGACTTCGAGGGATACGCAGTATTTT. This codes for CASSQGWTSRDTQYF.

In its sample, this clonotype ranks as medium-sized (0.01 to 0.1%). The V call is TRBV5-6, the J call TRBJ2-2, with 9 bases fitting TRBD1. Trimming took 4 bases from V and 6 from J; bases not matched to a gene: 13. CDR1 and CDR2 (germline): SGHDT, YYEEEE. The length of the CDR3 is 17 residues. CDR3 sequence reads: CASSVGTLDRGPGELFF. The CDR3 DNA is TGTGCCAGCAGCGTCGGAACCCTGGACAGGGGTCCCGGGGAGCTGTTTTTT.

This clonotype was observed once. The chain carries TRBV4-3 and TRBJ2-2; D not certain. V was cut by 1 base and J by 6 bases, with 9 bases left in between. The V gene's germline CDR1 is LGHNA and CDR2 YSLEER. The CDR3 has 14 amino acids. CDR3 sequence reads: CASSQARDPGELFF. The CDR3 region has the DNA TGCGCCAGCAGCCAAGCCCGTGATCCCGGGGAGCTGTTTTTT.

This clonotype is labeled medium-sized (0.01 to 0.1%). The V and J genes are TRBV12-3 or TRBV12-4 and TRBJ2-3; D unclear. The length of the CDR3 is 11 residues. V was clipped by 8 bases and J by 1 base, with 4 bases between them. The CDR3 sequence: CASGRTDTQYF. The DNA of the CDR3 is TGTGCCAGCGGACGCACAGATACGCAGTATTTT.

By sample fraction, this clonotype is medium-sized (0.01 to 0.1%). This chain joins TRBV5-4 and TRBJ2-3; 7 bases line up with TRBD1. Germline-derived CDR1 and CDR2 are SGHNT and YYREEE (reference sequence). The CDR3 is 16 amino acids. Trimming cost V 7 bases and J 7 bases; bases outside gene matches: 18. CDR3: CASGGRQGYEKNTQYF. In DNA form, the CDR3 reads TGTGCCAGCGGGGGAAGACAGGGCTATGAGAAGAATACGCAGTATTTT.

By share, this clonotype counts as medium-sized. The chain has TRBV10-3 and TRBJ2-3; possible D gene TRBD2, 5 bases. CDR1 is ENHRY, CDR2 SYGVKD, per germline. The CDR3 length is 14 residues. Deletions cut 4 bases from V and 4 bases from J, with 12 bases between. The CDR3 nucleotides are TGTGCCATCAGTGGAACGGGGAAGGCAGATACGCAGTATTTT. Its translation is CAISGTGKADTQYF.

There are a few counts of this clonotype. The V call is TRBV7-9, the J call TRBJ2-5, with D uncertain. The CDR3 has 13 residues. Germline-derived CDR1 and CDR2 are SEHNR and FQNEAQ (reference sequence). Trimming removed 2 bases from V and 4 bases from J, with 8 bases in between. The CDR3 region is CASSLNGGETQYF. The CDR3, as DNA: TGTGCCAGCAGCTTAAACGGCGGAGAGACCCAGTACTTC.

The V gene is TRBV14, the J gene TRBJ1-3; D gene ambiguous. CDR1 is SGHDN and CDR2 is FVKESK in the germline V gene. The CDR3 is made up of 16 amino acids. V shed 1 base and J shed 0 bases, with 10 bases lying between them. The CDR3 region is CASSQGQGFSGNTIYF. The CDR3 DNA reads TGTGCCAGCAGCCAAGGACAAGGGTTCTCTGGAAACACCATATATTTT.

Concerning this clonotype: Given a much more abundant clone one base away, this may be a read error. The chain employs TRBV19 and TRBJ2-6; tentative D call: TRBD2 (6 bases). The DNA end favors TRBJ2-7, so the J call may be wrong. CDR1 and CDR2 from the germline V gene are LNHDA and SQIVND (reference sequence). The CDR3 length is 12 residues. CDR3 sequence reads: CASSAGIYEQYV. DNA for the CDR3: TGTGCCAGTAGTGCGGGGATCTACGAGCAGTACGTC.

This chain connects TRBV6-6 to TRBJ2-3; D gene uncertain. The CDR3 extends over 14 amino acids. In germline, CDR1 is MNHNY, CDR2 SVGAGI (reference sequence). Between the trimmed V and J ends, which lost 0 bases and 6 bases, there was a span of 10 bases. This chain's CDR3 is CASSYSPNEDTQYF. The CDR3, as DNA: TGTGCCAGCAGTTACTCCCCCAACGAGGATACGCAGTATTTT.

The chain links TRBV7-6 to TRBJ2-5; D not certain. Looked up from germline, CDR1 is SGHVS and CDR2 is FNYEAQ. Trimming pared 5 bases from V and 1 base from J, leaving 5 bases between. This CDR3 region has 12 residues. CDR3 sequence: CASSLIQETQYF. CDR3 in DNA: TGTGCCAGCAGCCTAATCCAAGAGACCCAGTACTTC.

The rearrangement links TRBV5-1 to TRBJ1-2; TRBD1 might be the D (6 bases). This CDR3 contains 13 residues. Per the germline V gene, CDR1 is SGHRS and CDR2 is YFSETQ. Trimming left V 4 bases short and J 6 bases short, with 13 bases between. The CDR3 nucleotides are TGCGCCAGCAGCATCGACAGGCTGGATGGCTACACCTTC. Its translation is CASSIDRLDGYTF.

This clonotype is deemed medium-sized. In nucleotides, the CDR3 is TGTGCCAGCAGCTGGTGGGGGGAGACCCAGTACTTC. It yields the protein CASSWWGETQYF. The chain couples TRBV5-6 to TRBJ2-5; D is perhaps TRBD1 or TRBD2 (5 bases each). Germline-derived CDR1 and CDR2 are SGHDT and YYEEEE. The V end lost 3 bases, the J end lost 5 bases, and 8 bases lay between the germline ends. CDR3 length equals 12 residues.

This chain connects TRBV6-5 to TRBJ2-7; 14 bases line up with TRBD2. Germline trimming cut 6 bases from V and 0 bases from J; bases unmatched to any gene: 10. Per the germline V gene, CDR1 is MNHEY and CDR2 is SVGAGI. CDR3 length: 18 amino acids. CDR3 amino acids: CASRTTGTSGRFSYEQYF. In DNA, the CDR3 is TGTGCCAGCAGGACCACCGGGACTAGCGGGAGATTCTCCTACGAGCAGTACTTC.

Judged by abundance, this clonotype is medium-sized. V usage is TRBV6-4 and J usage is TRBJ2-2; 8 nucleotides line up with TRBD2. Germline V CDR1 and CDR2: MRHNA, SNTAGT. The CDR3 is made up of 14 amino acids. V lost 0 bases, J lost 6 bases, and 0 bases stayed unmatched. CDR3 loop: CASSDSAGAGELFF. The DNA of the CDR3 is TGTGCCAGCAGTGACTCAGCGGGAGCCGGGGAGCTGTTTTTT.

The chain links TRBV27 to TRBJ2-7; D gene uncertain. Trimming stripped 4 bases from V and 6 bases from J, with 22 bases between. Germline V gene lookup returns CDR1 MNHEY and CDR2 SMNVEV (reference sequence). This CDR3 region has 16 residues. CDR3 DNA sequence: TGTGCCAGCAGTTCGGCAGGCTCCACGGATCTTGGCGAGCAGTACTTC. Amino acid sequence: CASSSAGSTDLGEQYF.

This clonotype was seen at least ten times. The chain employs TRBV6-2 or TRBV6-3 and TRBJ2-2; D uncertain. The V and J ends lost 9 bases and 9 bases respectively, with 11 bases between them. Looked up from germline, CDR1 is MNHEY and CDR2 is SVGEGT. This CDR3 is 11 amino acids long. In DNA form, the CDR3 reads TGTGCCAGTTTTCGGAGTAGGGAGCTGTTTTTT. Translation gives CASFRSRELFF.